These 21 T cell receptor beta chains originate from one sample sequenced in a study of blood T cell repertoires in COVID-19. The repertoire was sequenced with immunoSEQ multiplex PCR; TCRdb's copy has only in-frame clones and lacks some. The repertoire has 90,000 or so clones, 60% to 80% of them found once; the top ten carry about 15%. The sample consisted of peripheral blood. All receptors come from a woman of 80 years or more with acute or convalescent COVID-19.

The V gene is TRBV29-1, the J gene TRBJ2-3, with 8 nucleotides matching TRBD2. The CDR3 loop spans 14 amino acids. Germline V gives CDR1 SQVTM, CDR2 ANQGSEA. The ends lost 3 bases at V and 2 bases at J; junction bases unmatched: 4. CDR3 sequence (DNA): TGCAGCGTTGATAAGCGGGGGTTCACAGATACGCAGTATTTT. Protein: CSVDKRGFTDTQYF.

The V call is TRBV7-2, the J call TRBJ2-5; 10 bases map to TRBD2. This CDR3 region has 14 residues. CDR1 SGHTA and CDR2 FQGNSA come from the germline V gene. Unmatched junction bases numbered 4, after V lost 5 bases and J lost 4 bases. The CDR3 reads CASSKLAGTETQYF. CDR3 nucleotide sequence: TGTGCCAGCAGCAAACTAGCGGGGACAGAGACCCAGTACTTC.

This clone was observed a few times. This may arise from a read error, as a much more abundant clone is one base away. Other DNA sequences in the same sample also yield this CDR3. V and J are TRBV5-1 and TRBJ2-7; 7 bases are shared with TRBD1. After removal of 0 bases from V and 5 bases from J, the junction contained 5 bases not matched to a gene. Germline V gene lookup returns CDR1 SGHRS and CDR2 YFSETQ. The CDR3 has 14 amino acids. The DNA of the CDR3 is TGCGCCAGCAGCTTGGGACAGGGTTCCCACGAGCAGTACTTC. Encoded protein: CASSLGQGSHEQYF.

This clone has only a few counts. The chain joins TRBV30 to TRBJ1-1, with D possibly being TRBD1 (6 bases). This CDR3 contains 16 residues. V gave up 8 bases and J gave up 1 base, with 23 bases separating them. The germline V gene encodes CDR1 GTSNPN and CDR2 SVGIG (reference sequence). In DNA form, the CDR3 reads TGTGCCCCATTAAAGGGGGACCTTATTAGGAACACTGAAGCTTTCTTT. Its protein product is CAPLKGDLIRNTEAFF.

The CDR3 loop reads CASSPPSNQPQHF. The CDR3 nucleotides read TGTGCCAGCAGCCCCCCGAGCAATCAGCCCCAGCATTTT. The V call is TRBV6-6, the J call TRBJ1-5; D is ambiguous. The V end lost 6 bases, the J end lost 1 base, and 7 bases lay between the germline ends. Germline V gene data show CDR1 as MNHNY and CDR2 as SVGAGI (reference sequence). The CDR3 is 13 amino acids.

The chain has TRBV5-1 and TRBJ1-1, with a possible D match to TRBD1 (5 bases). Germline V gives CDR1 SGHRS, CDR2 YFSETQ. Trimming took 3 bases from V and 4 from J, leaving 10 bases between them. This CDR3 region has 13 residues. In DNA form, the CDR3 reads TGCGCCAGCAGCTCCGGGGGATTCACTGAAGCTTTCTTT. Protein sequence: CASSSGGFTEAFF.

V usage is TRBV19 and J usage is TRBJ1-4, with unresolved D. V lost 5 bases, J lost 4 bases, and 11 bases lay in between. The length of the CDR3 is 14 residues. The germline CDR1 and CDR2 sequences are LNHDA and SQIVND (reference sequence). In DNA, the CDR3 is TGTGCCAGTAGTTCCGGACTGTATAATGAAAAACTGTTTTTT. It encodes CASSSGLYNEKLFF.

The chain uses TRBV27 and TRBJ1-2; the match to TRBD1 covers 9 bases. The CDR3 has 13 residues. Looked up from germline, CDR1 is MNHEY and CDR2 is SMNVEV (reference sequence). Trimming cost V 4 bases and J 7 bases; bases outside gene matches: 4. The CDR3 nucleotides are TGTGCCAGCAGTTCGCCGGGACAGGGTGGCTACACCTTC. This sequence encodes CASSSPGQGGYTF.

CDR3 nucleotides: TGTGCCAGCTCACGACAGGGGACAGGGGATAATTCACCCCTCCACTTT. Its protein is CASSRQGTGDNSPLHF. The chain joins TRBV18 to TRBJ1-6; 10 nucleotides agree with TRBD1. Germline lookup yields CDR1 KGHSH and CDR2 LQKENI. Trimming cost V 4 bases and J 5 bases; bases outside gene matches: 5. The length of the CDR3 is 16 residues.

This clone occurred once. V and J are TRBV5-1 and TRBJ2-1, with 9 bases lining up with TRBD1. V dropped 2 bases and J dropped 6; count of bases not matched to a gene: 3. CDR3 length equals 14 residues. CDR1 and CDR2 (germline): SGHRS, YFSETQ. For the CDR3, the DNA is TGCGCCAGCAGCTTCGGACAGGGGTCCAATGAGCAGTTCTTC. Translated, it gives CASSFGQGSNEQFF.

This chain connects TRBV7-3 to TRBJ1-1; maybe TRBD1 (5 bases). Trimming left V 4 bases short and J 1 base short, with 13 bases between. Germline CDR1 is SGHTA and CDR2 is FQGTGA. The CDR3 extends over 15 amino acids. In nucleotides, the CDR3 is TGTGCCAGCAGCTACCTCGGGGGTGCGAACACTGAAGCTTTCTTT. As protein: CASSYLGGANTEAFF.

The rearrangement links TRBV9 to TRBJ2-6; tentatively, D is TRBD2 (7 bases). The V gene's germline CDR1 is SGDLS and CDR2 YYNGEE. Trimming took off 2 bases at V and 0 bases at J, with 12 bases between the two ends. This CDR3 comprises 17 residues. The CDR3 coding sequence is TGTGCCAGCAGCGTCCGGGGGGCCAGCTCTGGGGCCAACGTCCTGACTTTC. Its protein is CASSVRGASSGANVLTF.

The rearrangement joins TRBV19 to TRBJ1-2; possible D gene TRBD1, 5 bases. V lost 9 bases and J lost 0, with 20 bases in between. Germline V gene sequence: CDR1 LNHDA, CDR2 SQIVND (reference sequence). CDR3 length equals 16 residues. CDR3 DNA: TGTGCCAGCTCTCGGGACTACTTACCATCTAACTATGGCTACACCTTC. Its translation: CASSRDYLPSNYGYTF.

This chain uses TRBV5-6 with TRBJ1-2; the D is unclear. Germline loops: CDR1 SGHDT, CDR2 YYEEEE. This CDR3 has 12 residues. V was cut by 1 base and J by 8 bases, with 9 bases left in between. The CDR3 protein is CASSLRAGGYTF. CDR3 bases: TGTGCCAGCAGCTTGAGGGCGGGGGGCTACACCTTC.

The rearrangement uses TRBV5-1 and TRBJ2-1; the D gene is possibly TRBD2 (6 bases). Trimming stripped 4 bases from V and 6 bases from J, with 14 bases between. The CDR3 is made up of 14 amino acids. The germline CDR1 and CDR2 sequences are SGHRS and YFSETQ. The CDR3 loop is CASSPGGTGNEQFF. The CDR3 DNA reads TGCGCCAGCAGCCCAGGAGGGACGGGCAATGAGCAGTTCTTC.

The chain combines TRBV12-1 with TRBJ1-4; TRBD1 reflects the table's D call only, with no check against the DNA. TRBV12-1 is flagged as a pseudogene. This CDR3 has 18 residues. In DNA form, the CDR3 reads TGTGCCAGCAGCTTTGCCCCCGACAGCAGTCGTACTAATGAAAAACTGTTTTTT. Encoded protein: CASSFAPDSSRTNEKLFF.

This clone turned up a few times. The chain recombines TRBV5-1 with TRBJ2-2; 10 bases are shared with TRBD1. The trim removed 4 bases at V and 7 bases at J, leaving 7 bases unmatched. This CDR3 is built from 15 residues. The V gene's germline CDR1 is SGHRS and CDR2 YFSETQ. CDR3 DNA: TGCGCCAGCAGCACTGGGACAGGGGTAGGCGGGGAGCTGTTTTTT. Protein: CASSTGTGVGGELFF.

This clone was observed a single time. The rearrangement uses TRBV7-8 and TRBJ1-5, with D unresolved. The germline V gene has CDR1 SGHVS and CDR2 FQNEAQ. Trimming removed 2 bases from V and 5 bases from J, with 13 bases in between. CDR3 length: 15 residues. The CDR3 reads CASSLLPGNYQPQHF. CDR3 bases: TGTGCCAGCAGCTTATTGCCGGGGAACTATCAGCCCCAGCATTTT.

The chain has TRBV7-2 and TRBJ1-3; D unresolved. The CDR3 sequence is 12 residues long. The V end lost 5 bases, the J end lost 5 bases, and 7 bases lay between the germline ends. CDR1 SGHTA and CDR2 FQGNSA come from the germline V gene. The CDR3 DNA reads TGTGCCAGCAGCCCTAGTAGAAACACCATATATTTT. Translation: CASSPSRNTIYF.

The V call is TRBV5-8, the J call TRBJ2-1; 10 nucleotides line up with TRBD2. The germline gives CDR1 SGHTS, CDR2 YDEGEE. The CDR3 is 19 residues long. V lost 2 bases to trimming and J lost 2 bases; unmatched junction nucleotides: 13. The chain's CDR3 is CASSLERGGRWLTYNEQFF. The CDR3 nucleotides are TGTGCCAGCAGCTTAGAGCGGGGGGGCCGGTGGCTAACCTACAATGAGCAGTTCTTC. The complete variable domain, with remaining parts taken from reference TRBV5-8 and TRBJ2-1, reads EAGVTQSPTHLIKTRGQQATLRCSPISGHTSVYWYQQALGLGLQFLLWYDEGEERNRGNFPPRFSGRQFPNYSSELNVNALELEDSALYLCASSLERGGRWLTYNEQFFGPGTRLTVL.

This clone turned up a few times. An end of the junction does not agree with germline; a read error may underlie this. CDR3 amino acids: CASSLAGGSSETQYF. In nucleotides, the CDR3 is TGTGCCAGCAGCCTAGCGGGGGGATCTTCGGAGACCCAGTACTTC. This rearrangement joins TRBV7-6 to TRBJ2-5, with 11 positions matching TRBD2. The V gene's germline CDR1 is SGHVS and CDR2 FNYEAQ. The CDR3 length is 15 residues.